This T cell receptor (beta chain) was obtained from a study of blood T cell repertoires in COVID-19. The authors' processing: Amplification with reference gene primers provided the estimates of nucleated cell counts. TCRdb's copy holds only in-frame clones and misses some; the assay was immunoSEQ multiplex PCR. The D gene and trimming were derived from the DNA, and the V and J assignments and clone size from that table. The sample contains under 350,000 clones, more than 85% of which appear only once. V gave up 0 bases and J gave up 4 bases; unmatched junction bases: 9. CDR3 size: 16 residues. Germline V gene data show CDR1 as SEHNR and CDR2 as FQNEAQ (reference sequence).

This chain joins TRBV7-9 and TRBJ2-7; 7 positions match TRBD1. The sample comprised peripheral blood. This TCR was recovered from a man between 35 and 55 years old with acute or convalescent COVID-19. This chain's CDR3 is CASSLATGAGGYEQYF. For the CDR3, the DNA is TGTGCCAGCAGCTTAGCCACCGGGGCAGGGGGTTACGAGCAGTACTTC.